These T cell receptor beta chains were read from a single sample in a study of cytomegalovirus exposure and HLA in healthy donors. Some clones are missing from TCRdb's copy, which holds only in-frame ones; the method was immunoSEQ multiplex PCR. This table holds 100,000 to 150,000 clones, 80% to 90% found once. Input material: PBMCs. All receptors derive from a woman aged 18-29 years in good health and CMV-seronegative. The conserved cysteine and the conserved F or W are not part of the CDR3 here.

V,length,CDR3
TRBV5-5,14,ASSLGRTQANEKLF
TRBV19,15,ASSIRGGGGSYNEQF
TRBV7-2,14,ASSLIQQPDGETQY
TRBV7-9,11,ASSLLMNTEAF
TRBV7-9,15,ASSLGGISFHNSPLH
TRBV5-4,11,ASSEQAGYEQF
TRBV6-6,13,ASSYSRGMNTEAF
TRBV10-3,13,AISESWGGTGAQY
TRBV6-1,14,ASSDGGRGQDYGYT
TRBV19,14,ASNQGWGYSNQPQH
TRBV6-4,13,ASSAQGGEYTEAF
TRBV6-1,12,ASSPDRGGSPLH
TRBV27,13,ASRPSTGGSQPQH
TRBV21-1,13,ASSKAAQDNYGYT
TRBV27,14,ASSLLGTGAYNEQF
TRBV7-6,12,ASSPGLRNQPQH
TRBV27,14,ASTKSIAAGGTEAF
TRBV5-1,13,ASSLPSGGTGELF
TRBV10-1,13,ASSESGDLNTEAF
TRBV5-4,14,ASSQGQGPPNYGYT
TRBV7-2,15,ASSLEVRQSGANVLT
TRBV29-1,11,SAGTPLDYGYT
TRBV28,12,ASSGGQFNQPQH
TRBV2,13,ASSENSGILRAQY
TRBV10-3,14,AIAGARDTSGNTIY
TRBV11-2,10,ASSQTSYEQY
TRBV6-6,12,ASSYGRGERAQY